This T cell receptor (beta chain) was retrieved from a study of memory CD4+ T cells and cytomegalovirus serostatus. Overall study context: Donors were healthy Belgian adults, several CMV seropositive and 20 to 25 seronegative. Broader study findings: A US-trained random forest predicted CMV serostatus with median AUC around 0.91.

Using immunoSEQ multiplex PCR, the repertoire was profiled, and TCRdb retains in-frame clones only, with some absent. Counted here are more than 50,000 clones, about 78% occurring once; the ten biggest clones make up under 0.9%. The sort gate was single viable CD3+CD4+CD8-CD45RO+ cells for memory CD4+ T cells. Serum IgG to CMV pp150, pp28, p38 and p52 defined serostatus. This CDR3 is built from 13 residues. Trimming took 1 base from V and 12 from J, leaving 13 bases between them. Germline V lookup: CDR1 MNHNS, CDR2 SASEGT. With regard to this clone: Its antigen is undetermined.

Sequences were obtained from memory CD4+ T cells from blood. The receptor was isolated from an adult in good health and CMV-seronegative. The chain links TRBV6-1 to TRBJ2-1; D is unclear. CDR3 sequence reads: CASSEGHSFAQFF. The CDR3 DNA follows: TGTGCCAGCAGTGAAGGACACTCTTTTGCGCAGTTCTTC.